Presented here are 32 T cell receptor beta chains from one specimen sequenced in a study of T-cell memory formation after mild COVID-19. TCRdb re-called the 5' RACE reads through MiXCR, storing one row per CDR3 protein. The sample has a few hundred thousand distinct CDR3 sequences, 15% to 20% seen once. The sequenced material came from PBMCs or a T cell subset sorted from them (not recorded which). These receptors came from a young man who had mild COVID-19 (a few samples of this study predate the infection). Cell type and time point are not known.

This clonotype was detected only a few times. The chain employs TRBV6-1 and TRBJ2-2; 9 nucleotides align to TRBD1. This CDR3 has 16 residues. V lost 5 bases to trimming and J lost 5 bases; unmatched junction nucleotides: 9. In germline, CDR1 is MNHNS, CDR2 SASEGT. This chain's CDR3 is CASSQRGTGRTGELFF. The DNA for the CDR3 is TGTGCCAGCAGTCAAAGGGGGACAGGGAGGACCGGGGAGCTGTTTTTT.

This clonotype was found a few times. The gene calls are TRBV5-8 and TRBJ1-1; no clear D gene. CDR1 is SGHTS and CDR2 is YDEGEE in the germline V gene. There are 15 residues in the CDR3. Trimming cost V 2 bases and J 5 bases, with 16 bases left between them. For the CDR3, the DNA is TGTGCCAGCAGCTTCACGGGTTCAGGCTGGACTGAAGCTTTCTTT. Its protein is CASSFTGSGWTEAFF.

This clonotype was seen repeatedly, ten times or more. The genes are TRBV7-2 and TRBJ1-1; D uncertain. The germline V gene encodes CDR1 SGHTA and CDR2 FQGNSA. This CDR3 has 11 amino acids. Trimming stripped 2 bases from V and 5 bases from J, with 3 bases between. The CDR3 nucleotides read TGTGCCAGCAGCTTATTGACTGAAGCTTTCTTT. As protein: CASSLLTEAFF. The full variable domain, in which reference TRBV7-2 and TRBJ1-1 provide the parts outside the CDR3, is GAGVSQSPSNKVTEKGKDVELRCDPISGHTALYWYRQSLGQGLEFLIYFQGNSAPDKSGLPSDRFSAERTGGSVSTLTIQRTQQEDSAVYLCASSLLTEAFFGQGTRLTVV.

In its sample, this clonotype was seen a few times. V usage is TRBV12-3 or TRBV12-4 and J usage is TRBJ2-4, with TRBD2 matching 7 bases. Unmatched junction bases numbered 10, after V lost 7 bases and J lost 10 bases. CDR3 size: 13 residues. CDR3 region: CASTPDVGGIQYF. DNA of the CDR3: TGTGCCAGCACCCCGGACGTGGGGGGGATTCAGTACTTC.

This clonotype came up a few times. The chain's CDR3 is CASSHLGPPIGYTF. CDR3 coding DNA: TGTGCCAGCAGCCATTTGGGCCCCCCTATCGGCTACACCTTC. V and J are TRBV14 and TRBJ1-2; unclear D gene. In germline, CDR1 is SGHDN, CDR2 FVKESK. Between the trimmed V and J ends, which lost 3 bases and 8 bases, there was a span of 16 bases. This CDR3 comprises 14 residues.

The sample holds a few counts of this clonotype. The genes are TRBV25-1 and TRBJ2-1; D is possibly TRBD1 (6 bases). Germline CDR1 is MGHDK and CDR2 is SYGVNS. V gave up 1 base and J gave up 15 bases, with 10 bases separating them. CDR3 length: 11 amino acids. The CDR3 bases are TGTGCCAGCAGTGAATTTGGGACAAGGTTCTTC. This gives the protein CASSEFGTRFF.

Only a few counts were recorded for this clonotype. The chain's CDR3 is CASSDTGSFGANVLTF. In DNA, the CDR3 is TGTGCCAGCAGCGACACAGGGTCTTTTGGGGCCAACGTCCTGACTTTC. The rearrangement links TRBV7-9 to TRBJ2-6, with D maybe TRBD1 (6 bases). Looked up from germline, CDR1 is SEHNR and CDR2 is FQNEAQ (reference sequence). The CDR3 sequence is 16 residues long. V was clipped by 5 bases and J by 3 bases, with 14 bases between them.

The chain is built from TRBV12-3 or TRBV12-4 and TRBJ2-5; 13 bases fit TRBD2. The junction had 6 bases not matched to a gene; V was cut back by 6 bases and J by 2 bases. The CDR3 is 16 amino acids. As DNA, the CDR3 is TGTGCCAGCAGCCGACTAGCGGGGGGCCTTCAAGAGACCCAGTACTTC. Amino acids: CASSRLAGGLQETQYF.

This clonotype was found many times. The chain couples TRBV9 to TRBJ2-2; D is unclear. The CDR3 has 16 amino acids. Germline CDR1 is SGDLS and CDR2 is YYNGEE. V was trimmed by 0 bases and J by 0 bases, leaving 9 bases between them. The CDR3 nucleotides are TGTGCCAGCAGCGTAGGGGAACAGCCGAACACCGGGGAGCTGTTTTTT. This codes for CASSVGEQPNTGELFF.

This clonotype came up a few times. This chain connects TRBV5-5 to TRBJ2-7; 9 nucleotides agree with TRBD1. V was pared by 10 bases and J by 3 bases, with 8 bases of the junction left unmatched. The CDR3 is 13 amino acids. The germline gives CDR1 SGHKS, CDR2 YYEKEE (reference sequence). As DNA, the CDR3 is TGTGCCGTCGGGCAGGACAGGGGCTACGAGCAGTACTTC. Its translation: CAVGQDRGYEQYF. The full variable domain, its missing parts supplied by reference TRBV5-5 and TRBJ2-7, is DAGVTQSPTHLIKTRGQQVTLRCSPISGHKSVSWYQQVLGQGPQFIFQYYEKEERGRGNFPDRFSARQFPNYSSELNVNALLLGDSALYLCAVGQDRGYEQYFGPGTRLTVT.

This clonotype was picked up a small number of times. The chain carries TRBV5-1 and TRBJ2-3; the match to TRBD2 covers 11 bases. Germline loops: CDR1 SGHRS, CDR2 YFSETQ. This CDR3 is built from 17 residues. V gave up 6 bases and J gave up 5 bases; unmatched junction bases: 14. As DNA, the CDR3 is TGCGCCAGCACCATGGGGCTTTATGGGACTAGCGGAGATACGCAGTATTTT. Translating gives CASTMGLYGTSGDTQYF.

The V gene is TRBV5-1, the J gene TRBJ1-2; the match to TRBD1 covers 9 bases. The CDR3 extends over 14 amino acids. CDR1 is SGHRS and CDR2 is YFSETQ in the germline V gene. With V trimmed by 4 bases and J by 6 bases, 7 bases remained unmatched. The CDR3 loop reads CASSPGQGADGYTF. CDR3 nucleotide sequence: TGCGCCAGCAGCCCGGGACAGGGAGCTGATGGCTACACCTTC.

The chain links TRBV11-2 to TRBJ1-5; perhaps TRBD1 as D (6 bases). Trimming cost V 2 bases and J 0 bases, with 11 bases left between them. The CDR3 contains 16 residues. Germline V CDR1 and CDR2: SGHAT, FQNNGV. For the CDR3, the DNA is TGTGCCAGCAGCTTAATTCAGGGGTTTAGCAATCAGCCCCAGCATTTT. Protein sequence: CASSLIQGFSNQPQHF.

The V gene is TRBV4-1, the J gene TRBJ2-1; D not resolved. Trimming pared 5 bases from V and 9 bases from J, leaving 11 bases between. Germline CDR1 reads MGHRA; CDR2 reads YSYEKL. The CDR3 covers 12 residues. CDR3 in amino acids: CASSAELGEQFF. Written as DNA, the CDR3 is TGCGCCAGCAGCGCTGAGCTCGGTGAGCAGTTCTTC.

Only a few counts were recorded for this clonotype. The gene calls are TRBV20-1 and TRBJ2-5; 10 bases are a match to TRBD2. Per the germline V gene, CDR1 is DFQATT and CDR2 is SNEGSKA (reference sequence). The V gene end was trimmed by 1 base and the J gene end by 1 base; junction bases not matched to a gene: 3. The CDR3 contains 15 residues. This chain's CDR3 is CSARVPSGGQETQYF. CDR3 DNA sequence: TGCAGTGCTAGAGTTCCTAGCGGGGGCCAAGAGACCCAGTACTTC.

This chain links TRBV2 with TRBJ2-5, with no clear D. The CDR3 length is 13 residues. Germline assignment: CDR1 SNHLY and CDR2 FYNNEI. Trimming removed 4 bases from V and 0 bases from J, with 6 bases in between. The CDR3 DNA is TGTGCCAGCAGTGGGGCAGACCAAGAGACCCAGTACTTC. This sequence encodes CASSGADQETQYF.

This rearrangement joins TRBV4-1 to TRBJ1-3; perhaps TRBD1 as D (5 bases). Germline V gene sequence: CDR1 MGHRA, CDR2 YSYEKL. The length of the CDR3 is 17 residues. Trimming pared 0 bases from V and 2 bases from J, leaving 14 bases between. In nucleotides, the CDR3 is TGCGCCAGCAGCCAAGATTGGCCAGGGCAGGCTGGAAACACCATATATTTT. Protein product: CASSQDWPGQAGNTIYF.

The chain recombines TRBV2 with TRBJ2-3; a weak D match, TRBD2 (5 bases). The CDR3 extends over 14 amino acids. Looked up from germline, CDR1 is SNHLY and CDR2 is FYNNEI. V lost 4 bases to trimming and J lost 4 bases, with 12 bases between them. DNA of the CDR3: TGTGCCAGCAGTGGACACTTGAGGGCAGATACGCAGTATTTT. This translates into CASSGHLRADTQYF.

This clonotype was counted at least ten times. The V call is TRBV2, the J call TRBJ2-5; D remains ambiguous. There are 13 residues in the CDR3. Germline CDR1 SNHLY, CDR2 FYNNEI. Trimming took off 3 bases at V and 1 base at J, with 6 bases between the two ends. This CDR3 reads CASSDVGQETQYF. Written as DNA, the CDR3 is TGTGCCAGCAGTGACGTGGGCCAAGAGACCCAGTACTTC. The full variable domain, in which reference TRBV2 and TRBJ2-5 provide the parts outside the CDR3, is EPEVTQTPSHQVTQMGQEVILRCVPISNHLYFYWYRQILGQKVEFLVSFYNNEISEKSEIFDDQFSVERPDGSNFTLKIRSTKLEDSAMYFCASSDVGQETQYFGPGTRLLVL.

V and J are TRBV20-1 and TRBJ2-3; D uncertain. The V gene lost 2 bases and the J gene lost 4 bases, with 7 bases spanning the gap. The CDR3 spans 12 residues. Germline loops: CDR1 DFQATT, CDR2 SNEGSKA (reference sequence). CDR3 sequence: CSARLVADTQYF. CDR3 DNA sequence: TGCAGTGCTAGACTAGTGGCAGATACGCAGTATTTT.

The chain combines TRBV20-1 with TRBJ1-5; 7 positions match TRBD1. The CDR3 runs 13 residues. CDR1 and CDR2 from the germline V gene are DFQATT and SNEGSKA (reference sequence). The trim removed 5 bases at V and 5 bases at J, leaving 6 bases unmatched. The CDR3 nucleotides read TGCAGTGCTGGCAGGGGGGCAGATCAGCCCCAGCATTTT. This gives the protein CSAGRGADQPQHF.

This clonotype was found a few times. The chain has TRBV29-1 and TRBJ2-7; the match to TRBD2 covers 9 bases. V shed 6 bases, J shed 7 bases, and the junction held 7 bases outside the gene matches. In germline, CDR1 is SQVTM, CDR2 ANQGSEA. The CDR3 covers 12 residues. CDR3 protein: CSVQGTSGEQYV. The CDR3 region has the DNA TGCAGCGTCCAAGGCACTAGCGGGGAGCAGTACGTC.

The chain combines TRBV12-3 or TRBV12-4 with TRBJ2-5, with TRBD2 matching 8 bases. There are 17 residues in the CDR3. The ends lost 2 bases at V and 1 base at J; junction bases unmatched: 9. The CDR3 DNA sequence: TGTGCCAGCAGTTTATTCGGCGGGGGGCCCCTCCAAGAGACCCAGTACTTC. This encodes CASSLFGGGPLQETQYF.

The genes are TRBV5-1 and TRBJ2-1; 10 bases fit TRBD2. Trimming at V came to 4 bases and at J to 4 bases, leaving 2 bases not matched to a gene. This CDR3 contains 14 residues. Germline V CDR1 and CDR2: SGHRS, YFSETQ. The CDR3: CASSIAGGYNEQFF. The CDR3, as DNA: TGCGCCAGCAGCATAGCGGGGGGATACAATGAGCAGTTCTTC. Together with reference TRBV5-1 and TRBJ2-1, the CDR3 gives the full variable domain: KAGVTQTPRYLIKTRGQQVTLSCSPISGHRSVSWYQQTPGQGLQFLFEYFSETQRNKGNFPGRFSGRQFSNSRSEMNVSTLELGDSALYLCASSIAGGYNEQFFGPGTRLTVL.

The chain links TRBV4-2 to TRBJ2-3, with 9 bases lining up with TRBD2. The CDR3 extends over 16 amino acids. Unmatched junction bases numbered 5, after V lost 1 base and J lost 3 bases. The V gene's germline CDR1 is LGHNA and CDR2 YNFKEQ. CDR3 DNA sequence: TGTGCCAGCAGCCAAGGAGCGGGGGGCGATACAGATACGCAGTATTTT. It is translated as CASSQGAGGDTDTQYF.

This clonotype appeared a few times. The rearrangement uses TRBV3-1 and TRBJ1-5; D is undetermined. The CDR3 is 13 amino acids. CDR1 and CDR2 from the germline V gene are LGHDT and YNNKEL (reference sequence). V dropped 5 bases and J dropped 2 bases, with 7 bases sitting between them. CDR3 amino acids: CASSGAGNQPQHF. As DNA, the CDR3 is TGTGCCAGCAGCGGCGCGGGCAATCAGCCCCAGCATTTT. The full variable domain, rest sourced from reference TRBV3-1 and TRBJ1-5, is DTAVSQTPKYLVTQMGNDKSIKCEQNLGHDTMYWYKQDSKKFLKIMFSYNNKELIINETVPNRFSPKSPDKAHLNLHINSLELGDSAVYFCASSGAGNQPQHFGDGTRLSIL.

V and J are TRBV5-1 and TRBJ1-2, with 7 bases identical to TRBD1. V shed 0 bases, J shed 0 bases, and the junction held 2 bases outside the gene matches. There are 15 residues in the CDR3. CDR1 and CDR2 (germline): SGHRS, YFSETQ. CDR3 in DNA: TGCGCCAGCAGCTTGGGGACAGGTCCTAACTATGGCTACACCTTC. This sequence encodes CASSLGTGPNYGYTF.

The genes are TRBV4-3 and TRBJ2-2, with 8 positions matching TRBD2. Trimming removed 0 bases from V and 3 bases from J; junction bases left unmatched: 6. The CDR3 covers 17 residues. The germline V gene encodes CDR1 LGHNA and CDR2 YSLEER. The CDR3 bases are TGCGCCAGCAGCCAAGACGCCGGGACTAGATACACCGGGGAGCTGTTTTTT. Its translation is CASSQDAGTRYTGELFF.

This clonotype occurred a few times. The chain links TRBV19 to TRBJ2-3; no firm D call. CDR1 and CDR2 (germline): LNHDA, SQIVND (reference sequence). This CDR3 contains 13 residues. V shed 7 bases and J shed 4 bases, with 12 bases lying between them. The CDR3 DNA sequence: TGTGCCAGTAATATGATCGGCTCAGATACGCAGTATTTT. Protein sequence: CASNMIGSDTQYF.

CDR3 nucleotide sequence: TGTGCCAGCAGACTCCGGGACTCACTTCTCGGCACCGGGGAGCTGTTTTTT. It yields the protein CASRLRDSLLGTGELFF. V usage is TRBV6-2 or TRBV6-3 and J usage is TRBJ2-2; D is perhaps TRBD2 (6 bases). V was pared by 6 bases and J by 4 bases, with 21 bases between. Germline V gene data show CDR1 as MNHEY and CDR2 as SVGEGT. The CDR3 is 17 amino acids.

This clonotype was detected ten times or more. The V and J genes are TRBV27 and TRBJ2-7; D tentatively reads TRBD1 or TRBD2 (5 bases each). This CDR3 has 14 amino acids. Germline V gene lookup returns CDR1 MNHEY and CDR2 SMNVEV (reference sequence). Trimming removed 3 bases from V and 4 bases from J, with 13 bases in between. CDR3: CASSFSGTFYEQYF. DNA for the CDR3: TGTGCCAGCAGTTTTTCCGGGACGTTTTACGAGCAGTACTTC.

The genes are TRBV20-1 and TRBJ2-1; TRBD2 matches at 9 bases. This CDR3 contains 15 residues. Germline CDR1 reads DFQATT; CDR2 reads SNEGSKA (reference sequence). The V and J ends lost 2 bases and 4 bases, in that order; junction bases with no gene match: 6. The CDR3 nucleotides are TGCAGTGCTAGACTAGCGGGGAGCTCTTACAATGAGCAGTTCTTC. Protein product: CSARLAGSSYNEQFF.